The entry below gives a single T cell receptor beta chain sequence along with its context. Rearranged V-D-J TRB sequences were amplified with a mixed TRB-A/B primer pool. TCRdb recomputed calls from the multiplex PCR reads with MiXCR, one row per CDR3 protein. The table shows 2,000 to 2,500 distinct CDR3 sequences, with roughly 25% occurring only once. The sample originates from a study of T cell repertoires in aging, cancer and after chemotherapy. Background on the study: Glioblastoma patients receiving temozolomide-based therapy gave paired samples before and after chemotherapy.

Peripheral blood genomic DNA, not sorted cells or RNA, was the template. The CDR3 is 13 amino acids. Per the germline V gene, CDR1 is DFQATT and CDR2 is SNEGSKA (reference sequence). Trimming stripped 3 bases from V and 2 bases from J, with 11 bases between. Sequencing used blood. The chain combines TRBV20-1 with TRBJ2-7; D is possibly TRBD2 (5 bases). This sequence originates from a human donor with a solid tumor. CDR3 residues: CSARRVTTYEQYF. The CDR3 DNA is TGCAGTGCTAGGAGGGTGACCACCTACGAGCAGTACTTC.